Listed below are T cell receptor beta chains from one sample, sequenced in a study of T cells in Graves' hyperthyroidism and ophthalmopathy. TCRdb analysed the multiplex PCR reads with MiXCR anew, one entry per CDR3 protein. The sample has around 370,000 distinct CDR3 sequences, less than 20% seen once. Material for sequencing was blood. The origin of the receptors is a man aged 18 to 29 with Graves' ophthalmopathy. The CDR3 runs from the conserved cysteine through the conserved F or W. The D gene is left open where the match is weak. Clone size appears in some rows only: once, few, many, or a class for an expanded clone.

D: -
size: many
V: TRBV7-3
J: TRBJ2-5
length: 15
CDR3: CASSLWWGPQETQYF
DNA: TGTGCCAGCAGCTTATGGTGGGGGCCCCAAGAGACCCAGTACTTC

D: -
size: -
V: TRBV2
J: TRBJ1-2
length: 12
CDR3: CASSELAGGYTF
DNA: TGTGCCAGCAGTGAATTGGCCGGTGGCTACACCTTC

D: -
size: -
V: TRBV3-1
J: TRBJ1-4
length: 12
CDR3: CASSQLEEKLFF
DNA: TGTGCCAGCAGCCAATTAGAGGAAAAACTGTTTTTT

D: -
size: many
V: TRBV27
J: TRBJ1-2
length: 13
CDR3: CATRWGVNYGYTF
DNA: TGTGCCACCAGGTGGGGAGTAAACTATGGCTACACCTTC

D: TRBD1
size: -
V: TRBV3-1
J: TRBJ1-3
length: 16
CDR3: CASSLGTATSGNTIYF
DNA: TGTGCCAGCAGCCTCGGGACAGCTACCTCTGGAAACACCATATATTTT

D: -
size: -
V: TRBV7-8
J: TRBJ1-2
length: 14
CDR3: CASSSYPQGYGYTF
DNA: TGTGCCAGCAGCTCGTATCCCCAAGGCTATGGCTACACCTTC

D: -
size: many
V: TRBV12-3/TRBV12-4
J: TRBJ1-2
length: 13
CDR3: CASIGTESYGYTF
DNA: TGTGCCAGCATAGGGACGGAATCCTATGGCTACACCTTC

D: -
size: many
V: TRBV2
J: TRBJ2-5
length: 14
CDR3: CASSWDKGQETQYF
DNA: TGTGCCAGCAGTTGGGACAAAGGCCAAGAGACCCAGTACTTC

D: -
size: many
V: TRBV20-1
J: TRBJ1-1
length: 14
CDR3: CSAPAMGRNTEAFF
DNA: TGCAGTGCTCCTGCCATGGGACGGAACACTGAAGCTTTCTTT

D: -
size: -
V: TRBV6-2/TRBV6-3
J: TRBJ2-1
length: 16
CDR3: CASRSPRDSGSNEQFF
DNA: TGTGCCAGCAGATCTCCCCGGGACTCGGGCAGCAATGAGCAGTTCTTC

D: TRBD1
size: few
V: TRBV29-1
J: TRBJ1-5
length: 14
CDR3: CGVMTGGSNQPQHF
DNA: TGCGGCGTGATGACAGGGGGAAGCAATCAGCCCCAGCATTTT

D: -
size: -
V: TRBV12-3/TRBV12-4
J: TRBJ2-1
length: 17
CDR3: CASSVTGGGASYNEQFF
DNA: TGTGCCAGCAGTGTTACGGGGGGCGGAGCCTCCTACAATGAGCAGTTCTTC

D: -
size: few
V: TRBV19
J: TRBJ2-1
length: 17
CDR3: CASSSGGPSSSYNEQFF
DNA: TGTGCCAGTAGTAGCGGGGGCCCGTCGAGCTCCTACAATGAGCAGTTCTTC

D: -
size: -
V: TRBV19
J: TRBJ1-5
length: 16
CDR3: CASSIGGGYSNQPQHF
DNA: TGTGCCAGTAGTATAGGAGGGGGATATAGCAATCAGCCCCAGCATTTT

D: -
size: -
V: TRBV18
J: TRBJ1-5
length: 16
CDR3: CASSPPWRGGNQPQHF
DNA: TGTGCCAGCTCACCACCGTGGAGAGGGGGCAATCAGCCCCAGCATTTT

D: TRBD1
size: -
V: TRBV7-8
J: TRBJ2-2
length: 15
CDR3: CASSFRGQGAGELFF
DNA: TGTGCCAGCAGCTTTAGGGGACAGGGGGCCGGGGAGCTGTTTTTT

D: TRBD1
size: few
V: TRBV6-1
J: TRBJ2-2
length: 14
CDR3: CASSPTTGVGELFF
DNA: TGTGCCAGCAGTCCTACTACAGGGGTCGGGGAGCTGTTTTTT

D: -
size: few
V: TRBV6-5
J: TRBJ2-3
length: 14
CDR3: CASSYQGFWDTQYF
DNA: TGTGCCAGCAGTTACCAAGGATTCTGGGATACGCAGTATTTT

D: TRBD2
size: many
V: TRBV11-2
J: TRBJ2-3
length: 15
CDR3: CASSLTSGGADTQYF
DNA: TGTGCCAGCAGCTTAACTAGCGGGGGGGCCGATACGCAGTATTTT

D: -
size: few
V: TRBV5-4
J: TRBJ2-7
length: 13
CDR3: CASSRDPTYEQYF
DNA: TGTGCCAGCAGCCGGGACCCCACCTACGAGCAGTACTTC

D: TRBD1
size: -
V: TRBV11-2
J: TRBJ2-7
length: 16
CDR3: CASSSYRGSSSYEQYF
DNA: TGTGCCAGCAGCTCATACAGGGGGTCCTCATCCTACGAGCAGTACTTC

D: TRBD2
size: -
V: TRBV24-1
J: TRBJ2-3
length: 16
CDR3: CATSDSSGGTTDTQYF
DNA: TGTGCCACCAGTGATTCTAGCGGGGGAACCACAGATACGCAGTATTTT

D: TRBD1
size: many
V: TRBV5-6
J: TRBJ1-1
length: 13
CDR3: CASSPLGDSEAFF
DNA: TGTGCCAGCAGCCCCTTGGGGGACAGTGAAGCTTTCTTT

D: -
size: many
V: TRBV2
J: TRBJ1-5
length: 13
CDR3: CASNLGEHQPQHF
DNA: TGTGCCAGCAACTTGGGGGAACATCAGCCCCAGCATTTT

D: -
size: few
V: TRBV18
J: TRBJ1-2
length: 15
CDR3: CASSPLRDGSYGYTF
DNA: TGTGCCAGCTCACCATTGCGGGACGGCTCCTATGGCTACACCTTC

D: -
size: -
V: TRBV7-9
J: TRBJ2-7
length: 15
CDR3: CASSFGGGYPYEQYF
DNA: TGTGCCAGCAGCTTCGGAGGGGGCTACCCCTACGAGCAGTACTTC

D: TRBD1
size: many
V: TRBV18
J: TRBJ2-1
length: 12
CDR3: CASSSYRGEPFF
DNA: TGTGCCAGCTCATCCTACAGGGGGGAGCCTTTCTTC

D: -
size: many
V: TRBV7-3
J: TRBJ2-3
length: 15
CDR3: CASSPNNRGTDTQYF
DNA: TGTGCCAGCAGTCCTAATAACCGGGGAACAGATACGCAGTATTTT

D: TRBD1
size: -
V: TRBV7-9
J: TRBJ2-3
length: 14
CDR3: CASSRTGVTDTQYF
DNA: TGTGCCAGCAGCCGGACAGGGGTCACAGATACGCAGTATTTT

D: -
size: -
V: TRBV11-2
J: TRBJ1-4
length: 11
CDR3: CASSTYEKLFF
DNA: TGTGCCAGCAGCACGTATGAAAAACTGTTTTTT

D: -
size: -
V: TRBV10-3
J: TRBJ2-3
length: 12
CDR3: CAISEGRDTQYF
DNA: TGTGCCATCAGTGAGGGACGGGATACGCAGTATTTT

D: TRBD1
size: -
V: TRBV7-2
J: TRBJ1-3
length: 15
CDR3: CASSSGQGSGNTIYF
DNA: TGTGCCAGCAGCTCGGGACAGGGATCTGGAAACACCATATATTTT

D: -
size: many
V: TRBV20-1
J: TRBJ1-1
length: 14
CDR3: CSAKRGNMNTEAFF
DNA: TGCAGTGCTAAGAGGGGGAACATGAACACTGAAGCTTTCTTT

D: -
size: many
V: TRBV12-3/TRBV12-4
J: TRBJ1-4
length: 14
CDR3: CASSIGTRGEKLFF
DNA: TGTGCCAGCAGTATCGGGACCCGGGGTGAAAAACTGTTTTTT

D: -
size: few
V: TRBV9
J: TRBJ2-3
length: 13
CDR3: CASSSATGDTQYF
DNA: TGTGCCAGCAGCTCTGCCACTGGGGATACGCAGTATTTT

D: -
size: few
V: TRBV29-1
J: TRBJ1-4
length: 12
CDR3: CSVGSTNEKLFF
DNA: TGCAGCGTAGGCTCAACTAATGAAAAACTGTTTTTT

D: -
size: -
V: TRBV6-1
J: TRBJ1-5
length: 13
CDR3: CASMRGGDQPQHF
DNA: TGTGCCAGCATGAGGGGCGGGGATCAGCCCCAGCATTTT

D: -
size: many
V: TRBV7-9
J: TRBJ1-2
length: 13
CDR3: CASTRFGNYGYTF
DNA: TGTGCCAGCACGCGATTTGGCAACTATGGCTACACCTTC

D: TRBD1
size: -
V: TRBV6-2/TRBV6-3
J: TRBJ1-3
length: 18
CDR3: CASSYSAGTGTNGNTIYF
DNA: TGTGCCAGCAGTTACTCGGCGGGGACAGGGACTAATGGAAACACCATATATTTT

D: -
size: -
V: TRBV20-1
J: TRBJ2-2
length: 16
CDR3: CSARDLGGQLTGELFF
DNA: TGCAGTGCTAGAGATCTGGGGGGTCAGCTAACCGGGGAGCTGTTTTTT

D: -
size: many
V: TRBV9
J: TRBJ2-7
length: 13
CDR3: CASSVTHVDEQYF
DNA: TGTGCCAGCAGCGTAACTCACGTCGACGAGCAGTACTTC

D: -
size: many
V: TRBV7-8
J: TRBJ1-4
length: 14
CDR3: CASSHQGEREKLFF
DNA: TGTGCCAGCAGCCACCAAGGGGAACGGGAAAAACTGTTTTTT

D: -
size: -
V: TRBV9
J: TRBJ2-1
length: 13
CDR3: CASSVEYSDEQFF
DNA: TGTGCCAGCAGCGTAGAGTACAGCGACGAGCAGTTCTTC

D: TRBD2
size: many
V: TRBV7-2
J: TRBJ2-1
length: 13
CDR3: CASSPLARGEQFF
DNA: TGTGCCAGCAGCCCCTTGGCGCGGGGGGAGCAGTTCTTC

D: TRBD1
size: few
V: TRBV7-8
J: TRBJ2-2
length: 15
CDR3: CASSTDRAGTGELFF
DNA: TGTGCCAGCAGCACAGACAGGGCGGGCACCGGGGAGCTGTTTTTT

D: TRBD1
size: -
V: TRBV12-3/TRBV12-4
J: TRBJ1-6
length: 18
CDR3: CASSLVGGTGIYNSPLHF
DNA: TGTGCCAGCAGTTTAGTAGGGGGGACAGGGATCTATAATTCACCCCTCCACTTT

D: -
size: few
V: TRBV20-1
J: TRBJ2-7
length: 11
CDR3: CSAASSYEQYF
DNA: TGCAGTGCTGCTAGCTCCTACGAGCAGTACTTC